These 31 T cell receptor beta chains were all obtained from the same sample, sequenced in a study of T cell clonotyping in hematopoietic cell transplantation. Data came from immunoSEQ multiplex PCR; TCRdb stores just in-frame clones and leaves some out. Altogether about 36,000 clones are present, roughly 88% being singletons, with the ten largest covering about 2%. Sequencing was performed on peripheral blood mononuclear cells. These receptors were obtained from a woman aged 35 to 49 in good health. Some clones in this sample may be carry-over from other donors' samples.

The chain employs TRBV7-8 and TRBJ1-2; the D gene is possibly TRBD1 (6 bases). This CDR3 region has 15 residues. V dropped 4 bases and J dropped 6 bases, with 18 bases sitting between them. CDR1 SGHVS and CDR2 FQNEAQ come from the germline V gene. CDR3 DNA sequence: TGTGCCAGCAGCTCCCAGGGGCGCGTCACTGATGGCTACACCTTC. As protein: CASSSQGRVTDGYTF.

CDR3: CASSPDLNYGYTF. The DNA of the CDR3 is TGTGCCAGCAGCCCCGACCTAAACTATGGCTACACCTTC. The chain combines TRBV28 with TRBJ1-2; D call uncertain. The CDR3 consists of 13 residues. V lost 6 bases and J lost 2, with 10 bases in between. Per the germline V gene, CDR1 is MDHEN and CDR2 is SYDVKM.

The J gene is TRBJ1-3, the V gene TRBV9; D might be TRBD1 (5 bases). The CDR3 is made up of 15 amino acids. Trimming removed 0 bases from V and 3 bases from J, with 10 bases in between. The V gene's germline CDR1 is SGDLS and CDR2 YYNGEE. CDR3 DNA sequence: TGTGCCAGCAGCGTAGTAGGGGAGGATGGAAACACCATATATTTT. Translated, it gives CASSVVGEDGNTIYF.

This CDR3 reads CASSRLAGSDNEQFF. CDR3 in DNA: TGTGCCAGCAGCCGCCTAGCGGGTAGTGACAATGAGCAGTTCTTC. V gene TRBV11-3 combines with J gene TRBJ2-1; TRBD2 agrees at 8 bases. Germline V gene sequence: CDR1 SGHNT, CDR2 YENEEA. V shed 5 bases and J 5 bases; nucleotides not matched to a gene: 8. CDR3 length equals 15 residues.

The rearrangement joins TRBV4-1 to TRBJ1-1, with D perhaps TRBD1 (5 bases). CDR3 size: 13 residues. Trimming took off 2 bases at V and 4 bases at J, with 8 bases between the two ends. From germline, CDR1 is MGHRA and CDR2 YSYEKL. The CDR3 region has the DNA TGCGCCAGCAGCCAACCAGGGCGCACTGAAGCTTTCTTT. Its translation: CASSQPGRTEAFF.

The chain couples TRBV10-3 to TRBJ1-1, with TRBD1 matching over 7 bases. The germline gives CDR1 ENHRY, CDR2 SYGVKD. The CDR3 is 16 residues long. J was trimmed by 3 bases and V by 8 bases; bases with no gene match: 15. The DNA for the CDR3 is TGTGCCATCCAAGGACAGGTCCGTGCCTCGGACACTGAAGCTTTCTTT. As protein: CAIQGQVRASDTEAFF.

The CDR3 sequence: CAWSSGGGEKLFF. Written as DNA, the CDR3 is TGTGCCTGGAGTTCCGGTGGCGGGGAAAAACTGTTTTTT. The V gene is TRBV30, the J gene TRBJ1-4; no clear D gene. Germline lookup yields CDR1 GTSNPN and CDR2 SVGIG (reference sequence). Trimming stripped 2 bases from V and 8 bases from J, with 12 bases between. The CDR3 spans 13 residues. Drawing the rest from reference TRBV30 and TRBJ1-4, the complete variable domain is SQTIHQWPATLVQPVGSPLSLECTVEGTSNPNLYWYRQAAGRGLQLLFYSVGIGQISSEVPQNLSASRPQDRQFILSSKKLLLSDSGFYLCAWSSGGGEKLFFGSGTQLSVL.

This rearrangement joins TRBV7-8 to TRBJ1-1; 9 bases line up with TRBD1. Looked up from germline, CDR1 is SGHVS and CDR2 is FQNEAQ. The ends lost 5 bases at V and 11 bases at J; junction bases unmatched: 6. The CDR3 consists of 12 residues. CDR3 DNA sequence: TGTGCCAGCAGCCAAGACAGGGGGAACGCTTTCTTT. Its translation: CASSQDRGNAFF.

The rearrangement uses TRBV28 and TRBJ1-3; possibly TRBD1 for D (5 bases). V was shortened by 3 bases and J by 4 bases, with 13 bases between the two germline ends. The CDR3 spans 15 residues. In germline, CDR1 is MDHEN, CDR2 SYDVKM. CDR3 sequence (DNA): TGTGCCAGCAGTTTCATAGGGTCAGGGGGAAACACCATATATTTT. This sequence encodes CASSFIGSGGNTIYF.

The chain has TRBV29-1 and TRBJ1-1; D gene ambiguous. This CDR3 spans 13 amino acids. CDR1 is SQVTM, CDR2 ANQGSEA, per germline. V dropped 7 bases and J dropped 0 bases, with 12 bases sitting between them. The CDR3 sequence is CSAAGPMNTEAFF. For the CDR3, the DNA is TGCAGCGCCGCAGGACCGATGAACACTGAAGCTTTCTTT. The full variable domain, with the rest looked up from reference TRBV29-1 and TRBJ1-1, is SAVISQKPSRDICQRGTSLTIQCQVDSQVTMMFWYRQQPGQSLTLIATANQGSEATYESGFVIDKFPISRPNLTFSTLTVSNMSPEDSSIYLCSAAGPMNTEAFFGQGTRLTVV.

The chain uses TRBV6-5 and TRBJ2-7; D is perhaps TRBD1 (6 bases). The CDR3 extends over 14 amino acids. The germline V gene has CDR1 MNHEY and CDR2 SVGAGI. Deletions cut 5 bases from V and 0 bases from J, with 11 bases between. For the CDR3, the DNA is TGTGCCAGCAGTCCCAGACAGGTCTCCTACGAGCAGTACTTC. Translating it yields CASSPRQVSYEQYF.

The chain joins TRBV29-1 to TRBJ1-1, with D tentatively TRBD1 (6 bases). Germline CDR1 and CDR2: SQVTM and ANQGSEA. This CDR3 has 13 residues. V was trimmed by 7 bases and J by 0 bases, leaving 12 bases between them. Here the CDR3 DNA reads TGCAGCGGAAAGAGGGGGTTGAACACTGAAGCTTTCTTT. Translating it yields CSGKRGLNTEAFF.

The CDR3 spells CASSAGSSKAAYEQYF. CDR3 DNA sequence: TGTGCCAGCAGCGCAGGGTCGTCAAAGGCGGCCTACGAGCAGTACTTC. The chain links TRBV9 to TRBJ2-7, with TRBD1 as a possible D gene (5 bases). V lost 3 bases to trimming and J lost 2 bases, with 18 bases between them. Germline loops: CDR1 SGDLS, CDR2 YYNGEE. The CDR3 has 16 residues. The full variable domain, in which reference TRBV9 and TRBJ2-7 provide the parts outside the CDR3, is DSGVTQTPKHLITATGQRVTLRCSPRSGDLSVYWYQQSLDQGLQFLIQYYNGEERAKGNILERFSAQQFPDLHSELNLSSLELGDSALYFCASSAGSSKAAYEQYFGPGTRLTVT.

The rearrangement joins TRBV4-2 to TRBJ2-2; 7 nucleotides agree with TRBD1. CDR3 length: 16 residues. V dropped 2 bases and J dropped 3; count of bases not matched to a gene: 6. CDR1 is LGHNA and CDR2 is YNFKEQ in the germline V gene. CDR3 sequence (DNA): TGTGCCAGCAGCCAACTACAGGGGTCGGACACCGGGGAGCTGTTTTTT. Translation gives CASSQLQGSDTGELFF.

The chain links TRBV7-3 to TRBJ2-6; no definite D call. The CDR3 is 15 amino acids. The germline V gene has CDR1 SGHTA and CDR2 FQGTGA. V shed 5 bases and J shed 0 bases, with 8 bases lying between them. The CDR3 nucleotides read TGTGCCAGCAGCGGCCTTAACTCTGGGGCCAACGTCCTGACTTTC. Residues: CASSGLNSGANVLTF.

The chain joins TRBV11-1 to TRBJ2-7; 12 bases map to TRBD2. V gave up 5 bases and J gave up 3 bases; unmatched junction bases: 5. CDR3 length: 15 amino acids. CDR1 SGHAT and CDR2 FQDESV come from the germline V gene (reference sequence). CDR3 residues: CASSLGLAGHYEQYF. DNA for the CDR3: TGTGCCAGCAGCCTCGGACTAGCGGGACACTACGAGCAGTACTTC.

The DNA of the CDR3 is TGTGCCAGCAGCGCTAGCGTAAGCTCCTACAATGAGCAGTTCTTC. Translating it yields CASSASVSSYNEQFF. V usage is TRBV9 and J usage is TRBJ2-1; the D gene is possibly TRBD2 (6 bases). There are 15 residues in the CDR3. V lost 3 bases and J 0 bases, leaving 10 bases between the germline ends. The germline V gene encodes CDR1 SGDLS and CDR2 YYNGEE.

This chain connects TRBV6-1 to TRBJ1-4, with unresolved D. V lost 8 bases and J lost 4, with 17 bases in between. This CDR3 region has 15 residues. The germline V gene encodes CDR1 MNHNS and CDR2 SASEGT. The CDR3 DNA reads TGTGCCAGCCGAGTGACGGGCGACTTTAATGAAAAACTGTTTTTT. It codes for CASRVTGDFNEKLFF.

This chain connects TRBV9 to TRBJ1-5; 8 bases agree with TRBD1. The CDR3 extends over 15 amino acids. J was trimmed by 6 bases and V by 4 bases; bases with no gene match: 9. Germline CDR1 and CDR2: SGDLS and YYNGEE. This CDR3 is CASSPLGTGGQPQHF. CDR3 sequence (DNA): TGTGCCAGCAGCCCGCTGGGGACAGGTGGTCAGCCCCAGCATTTT. The variable domain in full, with the rest retrieved from reference TRBV9 and TRBJ1-5, is DSGVTQTPKHLITATGQRVTLRCSPRSGDLSVYWYQQSLDQGLQFLIQYYNGEERAKGNILERFSAQQFPDLHSELNLSSLELGDSALYFCASSPLGTGGQPQHFGDGTRLSIL.

The J gene is TRBJ2-5, the V gene TRBV6-5; 7 bases match TRBD2. The CDR3 is made up of 13 amino acids. V dropped 2 bases and J dropped 5; count of bases not matched to a gene: 2. Per the germline V gene, CDR1 is MNHEY and CDR2 is SVGAGI. CDR3 region: CASSYEGGETQYF. For the CDR3, the DNA is TGTGCCAGCAGTTACGAGGGAGGGGAGACCCAGTACTTC.

The rearrangement links TRBV6-6 to TRBJ2-7, with D unclear. V lost 3 bases and J lost 6, with 18 bases in between. The CDR3 is 15 amino acids. Germline values: CDR1 MNHNY, CDR2 SVGAGI (reference sequence). The CDR3 spells CASSYAGRSRLEQYF. CDR3 in DNA: TGTGCCAGCAGTTATGCTGGCAGGTCAAGACTCGAGCAGTACTTC.

This sequence joins TRBV19 and TRBJ1-1; 8 positions match TRBD1. The CDR3 has 17 amino acids. V gave up 3 bases and J gave up 0 bases; unmatched junction bases: 9. Germline CDR1 LNHDA, CDR2 SQIVND (reference sequence). In nucleotides, the CDR3 is TGTGCCAGTAGTATCCCAGGACCAGGGGGCATGAACACTGAAGCTTTCTTT. Protein product: CASSIPGPGGMNTEAFF. Based on the CDR3 plus reference TRBV19 and TRBJ1-1, the full variable domain is DGGITQSPKYLFRKEGQNVTLSCEQNLNHDAMYWYRQDPGQGLRLIYYSQIVNDFQKGDIAEGYSVSREKKESFPLTVTSAQKNPTAFYLCASSIPGPGGMNTEAFFGQGTRLTVV.

The chain recombines TRBV30 with TRBJ1-5, with unresolved D. The germline CDR1 and CDR2 sequences are GTSNPN and SVGIG (reference sequence). Trimming left V 0 bases short and J 4 bases short, with 7 bases between. This CDR3 spans 13 amino acids. This CDR3 is CAWSVVGNQPQHF. The CDR3 region has the DNA TGTGCCTGGAGTGTGGTAGGAAATCAGCCCCAGCATTTT.

The V gene is TRBV5-8, the J gene TRBJ2-1, with D possibly being TRBD1 (6 bases). V dropped 6 bases and J dropped 3 bases, with 10 bases sitting between them. Germline values: CDR1 SGHTS, CDR2 YDEGEE. The CDR3 has 13 residues. The CDR3 is CASIQGNYNEQFF. Here the CDR3 DNA reads TGTGCCAGCATCCAGGGGAACTACAATGAGCAGTTCTTC. The complete variable domain, with remaining parts taken from reference TRBV5-8 and TRBJ2-1, reads EAGVTQSPTHLIKTRGQQATLRCSPISGHTSVYWYQQALGLGLQFLLWYDEGEERNRGNFPPRFSGRQFPNYSSELNVNALELEDSALYLCASIQGNYNEQFFGPGTRLTVL.

The CDR3 sequence: CASSLEGWGTDTQYF. The CDR3 DNA is TGTGCCAGCAGTTTAGAAGGGTGGGGCACAGATACGCAGTATTTT. This chain joins TRBV28 and TRBJ2-3, with D hard to call. Trimming pared 2 bases from V and 1 base from J, leaving 10 bases between. The germline gives CDR1 MDHEN, CDR2 SYDVKM. This CDR3 is 15 amino acids long. Drawing the rest from reference TRBV28 and TRBJ2-3, the complete variable domain is DVKVTQSSRYLVKRTGEKVFLECVQDMDHENMFWYRQDPGLGLRLIYFSYDVKMKEKGDIPEGYSVSREKKERFSLILESASTNQTSMYLCASSLEGWGTDTQYFGPGTRLTVL.

The chain carries TRBV7-3 and TRBJ2-7; the match to TRBD2 covers 8 bases. The V and J ends lost 2 bases and 0 bases, in that order; junction bases with no gene match: 3. CDR3 length: 15 residues. CDR1 and CDR2 (germline): SGHTA, FQGTGA. The CDR3 region has the DNA TGTGCCAGCAGCTTAGCGGGAGGCCCCTCCTACGAGCAGTACTTC. As protein: CASSLAGGPSYEQYF.

The chain combines TRBV21-1 with TRBJ2-7. TRBV21-1 is a listed pseudogene. CDR3 length equals 15 residues. The CDR3 loop is CASSKVKGTAYEQYF. Here the CDR3 DNA reads TGTGCCAGCAGCAAAGTGAAGGGCACAGCCTACGAGCAGTACTTC.

This chain joins TRBV5-1 and TRBJ2-3; 9 positions agree with TRBD2. This CDR3 has 15 amino acids. V dropped 4 bases and J dropped 3; count of bases not matched to a gene: 6. CDR1 and CDR2 (germline): SGHRS, YFSETQ. Here the CDR3 DNA reads TGCGCCAGCAGCCTAGTCGCGGGAGGGACAGATACGCAGTATTTT. Its translation: CASSLVAGGTDTQYF. Supplemented by reference TRBV5-1 and TRBJ2-3, the full variable domain reads KAGVTQTPRYLIKTRGQQVTLSCSPISGHRSVSWYQQTPGQGLQFLFEYFSETQRNKGNFPGRFSGRQFSNSRSEMNVSTLELGDSALYLCASSLVAGGTDTQYFGPGTRLTVL.

This clone was seen only once. The chain combines TRBV25-1 with TRBJ1-2, with D unclear. From germline, CDR1 is MGHDK and CDR2 SYGVNS. The CDR3 totals 13 residues. The V end lost 5 bases, the J end lost 1 base, and 8 bases lay between the germline ends. This CDR3 reads CASSSGINYGYTF. DNA for the CDR3: TGTGCCAGCAGTAGTGGGATTAACTATGGCTACACCTTC.

This rearrangement joins TRBV4-2 to TRBJ1-1; no clear D gene. Germline V gene data show CDR1 as LGHNA and CDR2 as YNFKEQ. V was shortened by 0 bases and J by 4 bases, with 12 bases between the two germline ends. The length of the CDR3 is 15 residues. The CDR3 DNA reads TGTGCCAGCAGCCAAGAACTCAGCGGCGGCACTGAAGCTTTCTTT. This encodes CASSQELSGGTEAFF.

The chain is built from TRBV2 and TRBJ2-7; D ambiguous. CDR3 length: 13 amino acids. The germline V and J ends were trimmed by 1 base and 6 bases, with 10 bases remaining between them. CDR1 and CDR2 from the germline V gene are SNHLY and FYNNEI. CDR3 region: CASSEGRRGEQYF. The CDR3, as DNA: TGTGCCAGCAGTGAAGGCCGCAGAGGCGAGCAGTACTTC.